The next 26 T cell receptor beta chains were all read from a single sample in a study of cytomegalovirus exposure and HLA in healthy donors. Use of 60 Vbeta and 13 Jbeta primers characterized the PCR. Produced via immunoSEQ multiplex PCR; TCRdb's table is partial and in-frame only. The sample records under 200,000 clones, 65% to 85% being singletons. Sequencing used PBMCs. The receptor set was obtained from a middle-aged man in good health and CMV-seronegative.

This chain connects TRBV6-6 to TRBJ1-1, with no clear D. Deletions cut 8 bases from V and 0 bases from J, with 7 bases between. The V gene's germline CDR1 is MNHNY and CDR2 SVGAGI (reference sequence). This CDR3 has 12 amino acids. The CDR3 DNA follows: TGTGCCAGCTTCCGGGTGAACACTGAAGCTTTCTTT. Translating gives CASFRVNTEAFF.

The chain has TRBV7-6 and TRBJ1-3, with 11 bases lining up with TRBD1. Per the germline V gene, CDR1 is SGHVS and CDR2 is FNYEAQ. This CDR3 region has 17 residues. V shed 6 bases, J shed 2 bases, and the junction held 9 bases outside the gene matches. The CDR3 loop is CASSAGTGGKTGNTIYF. For the CDR3, the DNA is TGTGCCAGCAGTGCCGGGACAGGGGGTAAAACTGGAAACACCATATATTTT.

V and J are TRBV27 and TRBJ2-7; 9 bases fit TRBD1. CDR1 and CDR2 from the germline V gene are MNHEY and SMNVEV (reference sequence). This CDR3 comprises 13 residues. With V trimmed by 5 bases and J by 7 bases, 6 bases remained unmatched. CDR3 loop: CASSIGTGWEQYF. In DNA form, the CDR3 reads TGTGCCAGCAGTATCGGGACAGGGTGGGAGCAGTACTTC.

In this sample, this clone turned up a few times. The chain is built from TRBV5-8 and TRBJ2-3; TRBD2 matches at 9 bases. The V segment lost 0 bases and the J segment 6 bases; nucleotides outside the gene matches: 11. CDR3 size: 17 residues. Germline V gives CDR1 SGHTS, CDR2 YDEGEE. This CDR3 is CASSLAVALAGVDTQYF. The CDR3 coding sequence is TGTGCCAGCAGCTTGGCAGTCGCACTAGCGGGCGTTGATACGCAGTATTTT. Filled out from reference TRBV5-8 and TRBJ2-3, the complete variable domain reads EAGVTQSPTHLIKTRGQQATLRCSPISGHTSVYWYQQALGLGLQFLLWYDEGEERNRGNFPPRFSGRQFPNYSSELNVNALELEDSALYLCASSLAVALAGVDTQYFGPGTRLTVL.

The rearrangement uses TRBV7-9 and TRBJ2-5; no definite D call. There are 14 residues in the CDR3. Germline-derived CDR1 and CDR2 are SEHNR and FQNEAQ (reference sequence). The V gene lost 6 bases and the J gene lost 5 bases, with 16 bases spanning the gap. In nucleotides, the CDR3 is TGTGCCAGCAGTTCCGACACTCGGTGGGAGACCCAGTACTTC. Translated: CASSSDTRWETQYF.

The chain links TRBV19 to TRBJ2-5, with D possibly TRBD2 on 6 matching bases. The closer fit of TRBJ2-7 to the DNA end suggests the J call may be wrong. In germline, CDR1 is LNHDA, CDR2 SQIVND (reference sequence). The CDR3 totals 14 residues. This CDR3 is CASRPGTGTYEQYF. In DNA form, the CDR3 reads TGTGCCAGTAGGCCCGGGACTGGGACCTACGAGCAGTACTTC.

V and J are TRBV10-3 and TRBJ1-6; possible D gene TRBD1, 5 bases. This CDR3 is built from 17 residues. Germline CDR1 and CDR2: ENHRY and SYGVKD. V gave up 5 bases and J gave up 0 bases, with 14 bases separating them. CDR3 region: CAISPTGVSSYNSPLHF. As DNA, the CDR3 is TGTGCCATCAGTCCTACAGGTGTGAGCTCCTATAATTCACCCCTCCACTTT.

The rearrangement links TRBV5-1 to TRBJ1-2, with TRBD1 matching 9 bases. The V gene's germline CDR1 is SGHRS and CDR2 YFSETQ. The CDR3 runs to 16 residues. J gave up 4 bases and V 3 bases, and 10 bases lay outside the gene matches. In nucleotides, the CDR3 is TGCGCCAGCAGCTCGGAACCCCGGGACAGGGTCTATGGCTACACCTTC. Protein sequence: CASSSEPRDRVYGYTF.

The J gene is TRBJ2-3, the V gene TRBV12-5, with D uncertain. The CDR3 sequence is 11 residues long. Germline V gives CDR1 LGHNT, CDR2 FRNRAP. Trimming cost V 2 bases and J 6 bases, with 3 bases left between them. The CDR3 DNA is TGTGCTAGTGGTTTGCCGGATACGCAGTATTTT. It yields the protein CASGLPDTQYF.

The chain recombines TRBV7-6 with TRBJ2-7; the D gene is possibly TRBD1 (6 bases). This CDR3 has 11 residues. Germline V gene sequence: CDR1 SGHVS, CDR2 FNYEAQ. Trimming cost V 3 bases and J 6 bases, with 6 bases left between them. The CDR3 is CASSLGAEQYF. DNA of the CDR3: TGTGCCAGCAGCTTGGGGGCCGAGCAGTACTTC.

The chain joins TRBV5-1 to TRBJ2-1; 9 nucleotides match TRBD2. The J segment lost 7 bases and the V segment lost 4 bases, leaving 9 bases of the junction unmatched. The CDR3 sequence is 15 residues long. Germline assignment: CDR1 SGHRS and CDR2 YFSETQ. The CDR3 DNA follows: TGCGCCAGCAGCCCCGGGACTAGCAGTAAGAATGAGCAGTTCTTC. Translated: CASSPGTSSKNEQFF.

The gene calls are TRBV11-2 and TRBJ2-7; TRBD1 aligns across 9 bases. Per germline, CDR1 SGHAT and CDR2 FQNNGV. CDR3 size: 15 residues. V shed 3 bases, J shed 4 bases, and the junction held 7 bases outside the gene matches. This CDR3 reads CASSLSGTGPYEQYF. The DNA of the CDR3 is TGTGCCAGCAGCTTGTCCGGGACAGGGCCTTACGAGCAGTACTTC. Full variable domain (outside the CDR3, taken from reference TRBV11-2 and TRBJ2-7): EAGVAQSPRYKIIEKRQSVAFWCNPISGHATLYWYQQILGQGPKLLIQFQNNGVVDDSQLPKDRFSAERLKGVDSTLKIQPAKLEDSAVYLCASSLSGTGPYEQYFGPGTRLTVT.

The chain recombines TRBV7-2 with TRBJ2-1, with 8 bases aligning to TRBD1. Losses at the gene ends were 3 bases for V and 10 bases for J; bases not matched to a gene: 5. The CDR3 consists of 13 residues. Looked up from germline, CDR1 is SGHTA and CDR2 is FQGNSA. The DNA for the CDR3 is TGTGCCAGCAGCTTCCCGCGGACAGGGGAGCAGTTCTTC. Protein: CASSFPRTGEQFF.

This clone occurred a few times. The chain carries TRBV11-3 and TRBJ1-1; 7 bases align to TRBD1. The length of the CDR3 is 12 residues. Germline trimming cut 5 bases from V and 4 bases from J; bases unmatched to any gene: 1. Germline V gives CDR1 SGHNT, CDR2 YENEEA. CDR3 sequence (DNA): TGTGCCAGCAGCCAGGGGGGCACTGAAGCTTTCTTT. Translation gives CASSQGGTEAFF.

This clone was detected once. This sequence joins TRBV2 and TRBJ1-6; a possible D gene is TRBD1 (5 bases). The CDR3 extends over 14 amino acids. Germline V gene lookup returns CDR1 SNHLY and CDR2 FYNNEI. The ends were cut back, 8 bases at V and 7 bases at J, with 15 bases in the middle. The CDR3, as DNA: TGTGCCAGCCGTCGCGGGGACGGGAATTCACCCCTCCACTTT. Amino acids: CASRRGDGNSPLHF.

J is TRBJ2-7 and V is TRBV7-2; no clear D. CDR3 size: 13 residues. Germline lookup yields CDR1 SGHTA and CDR2 FQGNSA. The V and J ends lost 3 bases and 7 bases respectively, with 13 bases between them. This CDR3 is CASSFDERVEQYF. The CDR3 DNA reads as TGTGCCAGCAGCTTTGATGAAAGAGTGGAGCAGTACTTC.

The CDR3 DNA reads as TGTGCCATCAGCCCTGACAGTTCGTATGGAGGCTACACCTTC. It encodes CAISPDSSYGGYTF. The chain combines TRBV10-3 with TRBJ1-2, with D possibly matching TRBD1 (5 bases). The germline V and J ends were trimmed by 6 bases and 8 bases, with 19 bases remaining between them. The CDR3 totals 14 residues. CDR1 ENHRY and CDR2 SYGVKD come from the germline V gene.

This clone has just a few counts. The V and J genes are TRBV5-1 and TRBJ2-7, with TRBD1 as a possible D gene (7 bases). CDR1 is SGHRS and CDR2 is YFSETQ in the germline V gene. This CDR3 region has 13 residues. Deletions cut 8 bases from V and 3 bases from J, with 15 bases between. The CDR3 DNA reads TGCGCCAGTGGGGGGACAGAACTCTACGAGCAGTACTTC. Its protein is CASGGTELYEQYF. Variable domain in full (rest from reference TRBV5-1 and TRBJ2-7): KAGVTQTPRYLIKTRGQQVTLSCSPISGHRSVSWYQQTPGQGLQFLFEYFSETQRNKGNFPGRFSGRQFSNSRSEMNVSTLELGDSALYLCASGGTELYEQYFGPGTRLTVT.

The rearrangement joins TRBV10-1 to TRBJ2-7; 7 bases agree with TRBD1. This CDR3 spans 15 amino acids. Germline V gene sequence: CDR1 WNHNN, CDR2 SYGVQD (reference sequence). J lost 3 bases, V lost 0 bases, and 5 bases had no gene match. CDR3 residues: CASSESPHRGYEQYF. CDR3 coding DNA: TGCGCCAGCAGTGAGTCCCCACACAGGGGCTACGAGCAGTACTTC.

This chain uses TRBV19 with TRBJ1-5; 8 positions match TRBD1. Germline assignment: CDR1 LNHDA and CDR2 SQIVND (reference sequence). The CDR3 consists of 14 residues. V was pared by 4 bases and J by 10 bases, with 9 bases of the junction left unmatched. DNA for the CDR3: TGTGCCAGTAGTACCTACAGGGGGGAAGGCCCCCAGCATTTT. This translates into CASSTYRGEGPQHF.

As for this clone: The same CDR3 can be traced to other DNA sequences in this sample. The CDR3 here is CASSREGATEAFF. The CDR3 DNA reads as TGCGCCAGCAGCCGAGAAGGGGCTACTGAAGCTTTCTTT. The chain recombines TRBV4-3 with TRBJ1-1, with a tentative D call TRBD1 (5 bases). Germline CDR1 and CDR2: LGHNA and YSLEER. V lost 4 bases and J 5 bases, leaving 11 bases between the germline ends. CDR3 length: 13 residues.

There are a few counts of this clone. CDR3 DNA: TGTGCCAGCAGCTTATTTACAGGGGGCGACCATCAGCCCCAGCATTTT. Translating it yields CASSLFTGGDHQPQHF. J is TRBJ1-5 and V is TRBV7-9; 9 bases agree with TRBD1. This CDR3 is built from 16 residues. Per the germline V gene, CDR1 is SEHNR and CDR2 is FQNEAQ (reference sequence). After removal of 2 bases from V and 5 bases from J, the junction contained 7 bases not matched to a gene.

The J gene is TRBJ1-4, the V gene TRBV9, with D maybe TRBD1 (6 bases). The CDR3 length is 15 residues. Trimming cost V 4 bases and J 5 bases, with 15 bases left between them. Per the germline V gene, CDR1 is SGDLS and CDR2 is YYNGEE. The DNA of the CDR3 is TGTGCCAGCAGCCCCGGGGGGGGCGTGAATGAAAAACTGTTTTTT. Encoded protein: CASSPGGGVNEKLFF. Full variable domain (outside the CDR3, taken from reference TRBV9 and TRBJ1-4): DSGVTQTPKHLITATGQRVTLRCSPRSGDLSVYWYQQSLDQGLQFLIQYYNGEERAKGNILERFSAQQFPDLHSELNLSSLELGDSALYFCASSPGGGVNEKLFFGSGTQLSVL.

This chain uses TRBV19 with TRBJ1-2; the D is unclear. Deletions cut 8 bases from V and 6 bases from J, with 16 bases between. This CDR3 is built from 13 residues. Germline-derived CDR1 and CDR2 are LNHDA and SQIVND (reference sequence). The CDR3, as DNA: TGTGCCAGTTCAACCGGGTTTCAAGATGGCTACACCTTC. This sequence encodes CASSTGFQDGYTF.

This clone was detected a few times. V is TRBV10-3 and J is TRBJ2-5; TRBD1 aligns across 7 bases. The length of the CDR3 is 13 residues. The V gene's germline CDR1 is ENHRY and CDR2 SYGVKD. Germline trimming cut 6 bases from V and 3 bases from J; bases unmatched to any gene: 4. This chain's CDR3 is CAIRDRKEETQYF. CDR3 nucleotides: TGTGCCATCAGGGACAGGAAAGAAGAGACCCAGTACTTC.

This clone was seen more than once but under ten times. The chain is built from TRBV15 and TRBJ2-7; 10 bases are a match to TRBD1. Germline-derived CDR1 and CDR2 are LNHNV and YYDKDF (reference sequence). V lost 5 bases and J lost 3; bases outside the gene matches: 4. The CDR3 is made up of 14 amino acids. The CDR3 here is CATSRTGGNYEQYF. The CDR3 bases are TGTGCCACCAGCCGGACAGGGGGAAACTACGAGCAGTACTTC.